Sequencing of this T cell receptor (beta chain) was carried out in a study of T cell responses to AZD1222 COVID-19 vaccine (dated by TCRdb to the early 2020s). The study in broad terms: AZD1222 recipients with second doses at about 4 weeks or about 12 weeks were pooled, because spike-specific TCR depth and breadth did not differ between schedules. Trial participants were enrolled by age into 18-55, 56-69 and 70-plus year subgroups, with about 150, 28 and 57 TCR-sequenced participants respectively. A total of roughly 240 trial participants underwent TCR sequencing, of whom around 200 received two doses of AZD1222 and some 26 received two doses of the MenACWY control vaccine. The study at large found these results: In the small 56-69-year group, the increase in depth fell short of significance, most likely because of low power. Conclusions about previously exposed vaccinees are limited, since just 5 or 6 AZD1222 recipients were seropositive for SARS-CoV-2 at baseline. Epitopes outside the regions mutated in the B.1.351 and B.1.1.7 variants were reportedly recognized by nearly half of the unique spike-specific TCRs. After two AZD1222 doses, spike-specific TCR breadth and depth were significantly higher than at day 0 and than in MenACWY recipients. No day 14 peak-response samples were available, so repertoires were characterized only after the peak T cell response. Most participants were white British and females outnumbered males, and the authors suggested that clonal diversity may have been underestimated. The whole spike protein was spanned by vaccine-associated CD4 TCRs, and dominant responses were seen in regions 160-218 and 743-854.

The CDR3 regions of human TCRbeta chains were analyzed by immunosequencing. In the paper's pipeline: TCRs in the repertoires were compared against a reference library of SARS-CoV-2-specific TCRs that had been generated with the MIRA antigen-specificity platform. Breadth was defined as the fraction of unique TCRs that were SARS-CoV-2-associated. Depth was defined as the fraction of total T cells that were SARS-CoV-2-associated. Using the MIRA data, each spike-specific TCR was assigned both to the spike region to which the TCR was reactive and to a CD4 or CD8 class. Log10-transformed breadth and depth values were compared by one-way ANOVA with Sidak's multiple comparisons tests. Not all clones reach the TCRdb copy of this immuneACCESS table, which keeps in-frame sequences only. Checked studies attribute under half of the gap to unresolved V genes and leave the rest unexplained. The V and J calls and clone size were taken over from that table, and D and trimming were inferred from the DNA. This sample gives about 80,000 clones in total; about 90% of them show up just once. The top ten clonotypes cover roughly 24% of the sample.

As regards this clone: This clone's antigen is unknown. Per-nucleotide qualities are absent, and no much larger clonotype sits a single base away.

The germline V gene yields KGHDR for CDR1 and SFDVKD for CDR2. The CDR3 numbers 14 residues from cysteine through phenylalanine. Just CDR3 DNA is preserved here, 42 bases in frame from base 1. V loses 5 bases, J loses 10 bases, and the germline ends lie 19 bases apart. The time point label for this specimen denotes: baseline before first vaccination. Vaccinee samples were obtained from the UK trials COV001 and COV002, which included a single-blind randomized controlled phase 2/3 trial of AZD1222 (ChAdOx1 nCoV-19) in healthy adults. Trial participant PBMC samples were collected at day 0 and day 28 after the second dose for TCRbeta chain sequencing.

This receptor was identified in an adult in good health. This chain joins TRBV24-1 to TRBJ1-1; the D segment cannot be called with confidence. The source material was peripheral blood, sampled on day 0 of AZD1222 vaccination. Here the CDR3 is given as CATSVLPSSPRAFF. The DNA is TGTGCCACCAGTGTCCTCCCGAGTTCTCCAAGAGCTTTCTTT.